Listed here are 2 T cell receptor beta chains from one sample, sequenced in a study of blood T cells in healthy people across ages. Primers used in a second PCR of roughly 7 to 11 cycles were a sample-barcoded 5' primer and a J-beta primer mix. Via MiXCR, TCRdb re-called the 5' RACE reads, giving one row per CDR3 protein. The sample holds 540,000 or so distinct CDR3 sequences; 27% are singletons and the top ten take less than 20%. The sample taken for sequencing was blood. All receptors derive from a woman aged 70-85 years in good health.

The chain has TRBV12-3 or TRBV12-4 and TRBJ2-2, with 12 bases identical to TRBD2. The CDR3 extends over 17 amino acids. J was trimmed by 5 bases and V by 7 bases; bases with no gene match: 11. CDR3 in amino acids: CASTLLAGGLGTGELFF. The CDR3 coding sequence is TGTGCCAGCACCCTACTAGCGGGGGGCCTGGGAACCGGGGAGCTGTTTTTT.

This sequence joins TRBV7-8 and TRBJ1-6; D call uncertain. The CDR3 length is 14 residues. V was clipped by 3 bases and J by 6 bases, with 9 bases between them. Germline assignment: CDR1 SGHVS and CDR2 FQNEAQ. In DNA form, the CDR3 reads TGTGCCAGCAGCTTGGGAGAATTTAATTCACCCCTCCACTTT. Protein product: CASSLGEFNSPLHF.